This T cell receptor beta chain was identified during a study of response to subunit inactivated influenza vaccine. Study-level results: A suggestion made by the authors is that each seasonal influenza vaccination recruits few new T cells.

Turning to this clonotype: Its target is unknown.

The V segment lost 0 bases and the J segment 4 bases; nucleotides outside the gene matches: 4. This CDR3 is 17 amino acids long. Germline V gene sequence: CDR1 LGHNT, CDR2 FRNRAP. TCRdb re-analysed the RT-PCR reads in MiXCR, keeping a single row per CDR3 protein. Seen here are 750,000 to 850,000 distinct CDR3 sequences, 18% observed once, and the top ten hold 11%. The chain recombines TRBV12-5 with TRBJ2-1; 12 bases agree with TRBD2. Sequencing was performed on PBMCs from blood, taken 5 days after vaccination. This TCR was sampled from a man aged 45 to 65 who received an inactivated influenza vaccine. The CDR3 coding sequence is TGTGCTAGTGGTTTGGTCCTGACTAGCGGGGGTTACAATGAGCAGTTCTTC. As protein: CASGLVLTSGGYNEQFF.